Listed here are 7 T cell receptor beta chains from one sample, sequenced in a study of blood T cell repertoires in COVID-19. Generated by immunoSEQ multiplex PCR, the TCRdb table keeps only in-frame clones and is missing some. This sample has about 80,000 clones; approximately 79% occur once, and the top ten carry about 17%. What was sequenced was peripheral blood. The source is a man between 65 and 85 years old with active or convalescent COVID-19.

The chain couples TRBV18 to TRBJ2-2; tentatively, D is TRBD1 (6 bases). Germline V CDR1 and CDR2: KGHSH, LQKENI. Trimming took off 5 bases at V and 4 bases at J, with 14 bases between the two ends. The CDR3 is made up of 15 amino acids. CDR3 sequence: CASSSTGQVTGELFF. CDR3 coding DNA: TGTGCCAGCTCATCGACAGGCCAAGTCACCGGGGAGCTGTTTTTT.

This chain links TRBV28 with TRBJ1-1; the D gene is possibly TRBD1 (6 bases). From germline, CDR1 is MDHEN and CDR2 SYDVKM. The V and J ends lost 8 bases and 4 bases respectively, with 14 bases between them. The CDR3 is made up of 13 amino acids. The CDR3 DNA follows: TGTGCCAGCGGGCCCGGACAGAGCACTGAAGCTTTCTTT. Translation: CASGPGQSTEAFF.

The CDR3 coding sequence is TGTGCCAGTAGTATAAGGTCGAATAGCGCAGGCACAGATACGCAGTATTTT. Encoded protein: CASSIRSNSAGTDTQYF. This chain joins TRBV19 and TRBJ2-3; D may be TRBD2 (5 bases). Germline V lookup: CDR1 LNHDA, CDR2 SQIVND (reference sequence). The V end was cut by 2 bases, the J end by 1 base, with 16 bases between. The CDR3 consists of 17 residues.

This rearrangement joins TRBV28 to TRBJ1-2; TRBD1 agrees at 9 bases. V lost 5 bases to trimming and J lost 1 base; unmatched junction nucleotides: 8. The CDR3 contains 16 residues. Per the germline V gene, CDR1 is MDHEN and CDR2 is SYDVKM. The CDR3 sequence is CASSVQGAHDNYGYTF. CDR3 bases: TGTGCCAGCAGTGTACAGGGGGCGCATGATAACTATGGCTACACCTTC.

V is TRBV9 and J is TRBJ2-7; TRBD1 agrees at 8 bases. The CDR3 is made up of 14 amino acids. The germline gives CDR1 SGDLS, CDR2 YYNGEE. The V gene end was trimmed by 4 bases and the J gene end by 6 bases; junction bases not matched to a gene: 9. The CDR3 region has the DNA TGTGCCAGCAGCCCCAGCGGACAGGGTAGCGAGCAGTACTTC. It codes for CASSPSGQGSEQYF.

The CDR3 coding sequence is TGTGCCAGTAGCCCTCAGGGGATCCACGAGCAGTACTTC. Translation: CASSPQGIHEQYF. The gene calls are TRBV19 and TRBJ2-7; a possible D gene is TRBD1 (6 bases). Trimming cost V 6 bases and J 5 bases, with 14 bases left between them. The CDR3 loop spans 13 amino acids. Germline-derived CDR1 and CDR2 are LNHDA and SQIVND (reference sequence).

The rearrangement links TRBV7-8 to TRBJ2-2; D gene unclear. This CDR3 spans 14 amino acids. Trimming pared 1 base from V and 6 bases from J, leaving 9 bases between. Germline CDR1 and CDR2: SGHVS and FQNEAQ. CDR3 nucleotides: TGTGCCAGCAGCTTAGGCCTGACATCCGGGGAGCTGTTTTTT. The encoded protein is CASSLGLTSGELFF.